The entry below describes one T cell receptor (beta chain). This clonotype was found a few times. Its antigen is still unknown. Within one base of it there is no much larger clone, and no base qualities were kept. The record originates from a study of T cells in Graves' hyperthyroidism and ophthalmopathy (dated by TCRdb to about 2019). Turning to the overall study: Peripheral blood was sampled at the time of initial diagnosis, prior to any treatment. TCR V-J signatures able to tell the groups apart were searched for in a discovery cohort of around 95 patients, of whom over 40 had Graves' ophthalmopathy and roughly 57 had stable Graves' hyperthyroidism. Whether ophthalmopathy could be predicted prospectively was tested in an independent validation cohort made up of under 20 hyperthyroidism patients plus 17 patients who later progressed to ophthalmopathy. The approximately 98 discovery patients were randomly divided into training and test sets at a 7:3 ratio. In addition, the study compared T-cell repertoires in thyroid tissue and in blood from roughly 6 Graves' hyperthyroidism patients. After blood sampling, hyperthyroidism patients were treated with methimazole at a starting dose of 30 mg daily, and ophthalmopathy patients were treated with high-dose intravenous methylprednisolone. According to the paper, TCR Vbeta CDR3 sequencing was carried out on approximately 140 peripheral blood samples, which came from fewer than 50 ophthalmopathy, about 75 hyperthyroidism and about 17 progressor patients. Results and caveats for the whole study, not just this receptor: No statistical method was used to fix the sample size in advance, and group allocation was not hidden from the investigators. Most expanded thyroid clonotypes (frequency above 0.001) were also detected in blood, a finding suggesting that blood repertoires may reflect thyroid immune responses. In validation, progression to ophthalmopathy was predicted by the model with 70.59% sensitivity and roughly 76% specificity, a median of roughly 6.4 months before onset. A 13 V-J signature model separated ophthalmopathy from stable hyperthyroidism, with around 90% sensitivity and about 81% specificity in cross-validation and 80%/75% in testing.

The hyperthyroidism patients were between 18 and 65 years old and newly diagnosed, with a disease duration of less than 2 months. Any patient with an uncontrolled infection, another autoimmune disease, pregnancy or lactation was excluded. Clinical symptoms, serum thyroxine and TRAb, thyroid ultrasound, and orbital computed tomography formed the basis for the diagnoses. Blood from progressor patients was drawn when they were first diagnosed with hyperthyroidism, before any ophthalmopathy symptoms appeared. Ficoll-Paque density gradient centrifugation was used to isolate PBMCs from about 10 ml of fresh peripheral blood. Patients classed as progressors first received a Graves' hyperthyroidism diagnosis and then went on to develop ophthalmopathy during follow-up. Total RNA was extracted using Trizol reagent, and RNA quality was assessed on an Agilent 2100 Bioanalyzer. The TCR beta CDR3 regions were amplified from the RNA transcripts. A first-round RT-PCR of the TCR CDR3 used the HTBI primer set with the Qiagen OneStep RT-PCR kit. Libraries were constructed in a second round of multiplex PCR, after which size selection and purification were performed. Sequencing of the libraries was done on an Illumina HiSeq2000 using paired-end 100 bp reads. Under the source paper's analysis protocol: SOAPnuke was used to process the raw data, removing reads that contained adapters or uncalled bases, had a mean Phred below 15, or lacked an exact match to the constant primer or identifier. COPE v1.2.5 was used to merge the high-quality paired reads, and each unique nucleotide sequence was defined as a clonotype. MiTCR v1.1 was used to align the clonotypes against IMGT TRBV, TRBD and TRBJ reference segments. The analysis was restricted to V-J combinations with a frequency above 0.0001, which together covered about 99% of the repertoires. The TCS score was defined as F50 (clonal expansion) divided by E x V (chaos), with BLOSUM62-based TCRdist calculated between CDR3 peptides within each V-J. Welch's t-statistics and random forest reduced 450 to 600 V-J features to roughly 13, which were used in a naive Bayes classifier (R e1071). TCRdb reprocessed the public reads (quality trimming at Q25 with fastp, clone calling with MiXCR) and kept in-frame beta chains. Every entry covers one CDR3 protein and lists the most common genes and DNA from its rows. The authors' filters were not applied to this entry. The sample table holds 250,000 to 300,000 distinct CDR3 sequences, of which 13% were seen once. 7.8% of the sample lies in the top ten.

Including the terminal cysteine and phenylalanine, the CDR3 comprises 13 residues. The only DNA kept is the CDR3, 39 bases in frame from the first base. After removal of 4 bases from V and 5 bases from J, the junction retains 4 bases not matched to a gene. The germline V gene encodes CDR1 SNHLY and CDR2 FYNNEI. The sequence was collected from a woman younger than 45 with Graves' hyperthyroidism that later progressed to Graves' ophthalmopathy. Recombination linked TRBV2 to TRBJ1-2; a stretch of 7 junction bases matches TRBD1. Material for sequencing was blood. In nucleotides, the sequence is TGTGCCAGCAGTGGAGGACAGGTATATGGCTACACCTTC. It translates to CASSGGQVYGYTF.